This entry describes one TCR beta chain. This record comes from a study of glioma-infiltrating T cells after dendritic cell vaccination. The overall study: Treatment, given 2003 to 2012, was autologous tumor lysate-pulsed dendritic cell vaccination.

Patients had residual fresh-frozen tumor tissue and more than two years of survival data. This CDR3 spans 14 amino acids. Germline CDR1 reads SGHDT; CDR2 reads YYEEEE. The V gene end was trimmed by 0 bases and the J gene end by 12 bases; junction bases not matched to a gene: 4. TCRB CDR3 was amplified from 2 ug genomic DNA or less. Libraries were prepared by immunoSEQ multiplex PCR; TCRdb keeps only in-frame clonotypes and omits some of them. In the table there are 60,000 to 70,000 clones, roughly four fifths of which are singletons. The sample consisted of blood, taken before dendritic cell vaccination. The clonotype originates from a human donor with glioblastoma. The gene calls are TRBV5-6 and TRBJ2-1; TRBD2 aligns across 12 bases. CDR3 nucleotide sequence: TGTGCCAGCAGCTTGGGTCTAGCGGGGGGGCCGCAGTTCTTC. Protein sequence: CASSLGLAGGPQFF.